This is a list of T cell receptor beta chains from one sample in a study of cytomegalovirus exposure and HLA in healthy donors. The method was immunoSEQ multiplex PCR; TCRdb's version includes in-frame clones alone and lacks a portion of them. Among around 130,000 clones listed, around three quarters were seen once. Sequenced sample: PBMCs. These receptors were collected from a man aged 25 to 40 in good health and CMV-seronegative. Each CDR3 is given with its conserved first and last residue. The order of the fields is V gene, D gene, J gene, clone size, CDR3 DNA, CDR3 protein. A D gene is named only where the DNA matches it firmly. A clone size is listed for some rows: how often the clone was seen (once, few, many), or a class if it is expanded.

V gene: TRBV18
D gene: .
J gene: TRBJ2-7
clone size: .
CDR3 DNA: TGTGCCAGCTCACCGGGCAGGGTCTACGAGCAGTACTTC
CDR3 protein: CASSPGRVYEQYF

V gene: TRBV11-2
D gene: TRBD2
J gene: TRBJ2-7
clone size: few
CDR3 DNA: TGTGCCAGCAGCTTAGAGGCTAGCGGGAACTACGAGCAGTACTTC
CDR3 protein: CASSLEASGNYEQYF

V gene: TRBV28
D gene: TRBD1
J gene: TRBJ1-4
clone size: .
CDR3 DNA: TGTGCCAGCAGTGAAACAGGGGAAGAAAAACTGTTTTTT
CDR3 protein: CASSETGEEKLFF

V gene: TRBV5-1
D gene: .
J gene: TRBJ2-5
clone size: .
CDR3 DNA: TGCGCCAGCAGCAGGCGGGTAGAAGAGACCCAGTACTTC
CDR3 protein: CASSRRVEETQYF

V gene: TRBV7-2
D gene: .
J gene: TRBJ2-1
clone size: .
CDR3 DNA: TGTGCCAGCAGAGGAGCGGTGTCTACTAATGAGCAGTTCTTC
CDR3 protein: CASRGAVSTNEQFF

V gene: TRBV27
D gene: TRBD1
J gene: TRBJ2-7
clone size: once
CDR3 DNA: TGTGCCAGCAGTTTATCGGACAGGGTAGGATCCTACGAGCAGTACTTC
CDR3 protein: CASSLSDRVGSYEQYF

V gene: TRBV11-2
D gene: TRBD1
J gene: TRBJ1-1
clone size: .
CDR3 DNA: TGTGCCAGCAGCTTAGGGACAGGGGGAGGGACTGAAGCTTTCTTT
CDR3 protein: CASSLGTGGGTEAFF

V gene: TRBV6-4
D gene: TRBD1
J gene: TRBJ1-2
clone size: .
CDR3 DNA: TGTGCCAGCAGCCCGGGACAGGGGAGCGGCTACACCTTC
CDR3 protein: CASSPGQGSGYTF

V gene: TRBV27
D gene: .
J gene: TRBJ1-6
clone size: .
CDR3 DNA: TGTGCCAGCAGTTTTAGGGGTACTACACCCCTCCACTTT
CDR3 protein: CASSFRGTTPLHF

V gene: TRBV7-2
D gene: .
J gene: TRBJ1-2
clone size: .
CDR3 DNA: TGTGCCAGCAGCTTTTACATAAGCTATGGCTACACCTTC
CDR3 protein: CASSFYISYGYTF

V gene: TRBV6-5
D gene: .
J gene: TRBJ2-5
clone size: .
CDR3 DNA: TGTGCCAGCAGTTCGGACAGTCCCTTCCAAGAGACCCAGTACTTC
CDR3 protein: CASSSDSPFQETQYF

V gene: TRBV6-1
D gene: TRBD1
J gene: TRBJ1-5
clone size: .
CDR3 DNA: TGTGCCAGTAGTGTCACAGGGGATCAGCCCCAGCATTTT
CDR3 protein: CASSVTGDQPQHF

V gene: TRBV6-5
D gene: TRBD1
J gene: TRBJ1-6
clone size: few
CDR3 DNA: TGTGCCAGCAGAGGGACAGGGGACAATTCCCCCCTCCACTTT
CDR3 protein: CASRGTGDNSPLHF

V gene: TRBV27
D gene: TRBD1
J gene: TRBJ1-2
clone size: .
CDR3 DNA: TGTGCCAGCAGTTCCGGGACAGGGGCCCTTTTACCCCACTTTAGCTATGGCTACACCTTC
CDR3 protein: CASSSGTGALLPHFSYGYTF

V gene: TRBV28
D gene: TRBD2
J gene: TRBJ2-3
clone size: once
CDR3 DNA: TGTGCCAGCAGTCGGGGACTAGCGGGAGTGGGTCCAGATACGCAGTATTTT
CDR3 protein: CASSRGLAGVGPDTQYF

V gene: TRBV7-2
D gene: .
J gene: TRBJ1-1
clone size: .
CDR3 DNA: TGTGCCAGCAGCTTATATGGCCGGGGGGGGAACACTGAAGCTTTCTTT
CDR3 protein: CASSLYGRGGNTEAFF

V gene: TRBV14
D gene: .
J gene: TRBJ1-2
clone size: .
CDR3 DNA: TGTGCCAGCAGCCCTATTTGGGGGGTCGGCTACACCTTC
CDR3 protein: CASSPIWGVGYTF

V gene: TRBV4-1
D gene: .
J gene: TRBJ1-2
clone size: few
CDR3 DNA: TGCGCCAGCAGCCAAGATTTACAGGTGGGCGGCTACACCTTC
CDR3 protein: CASSQDLQVGGYTF

V gene: TRBV29-1
D gene: .
J gene: TRBJ1-1
clone size: .
CDR3 DNA: TGCAGCGGCGGGGGGGGGTTAGGGAGGACTGAAGCTTTCTTT
CDR3 protein: CSGGGGLGRTEAFF

V gene: TRBV5-4
D gene: .
J gene: TRBJ1-4
clone size: .
CDR3 DNA: TGTGCCAGCAGCTTGGGGGGAGATGAAAAACTGTTTTTT
CDR3 protein: CASSLGGDEKLFF

V gene: TRBV30
D gene: .
J gene: TRBJ1-4
clone size: .
CDR3 DNA: TGTGCCTGGAGGGAGAATGAAAAACTGTTTTTT
CDR3 protein: CAWRENEKLFF

V gene: TRBV10-3
D gene: .
J gene: TRBJ1-6
clone size: .
CDR3 DNA: TGTGCCATCAGCGAACAGGGCTCACCCCTCCACTTT
CDR3 protein: CAISEQGSPLHF

V gene: TRBV21-1
D gene: .
J gene: TRBJ1-5
clone size: .
CDR3 DNA: TGTGCCAGCAGGAACACTGGGACAGGGTATAGCAATCAGCCCCAGCATTTT
CDR3 protein: CASRNTGTGYSNQPQHF

V gene: TRBV13
D gene: .
J gene: TRBJ2-4
clone size: .
CDR3 DNA: TGTGCCAGCAGCCACGGACAGGGAGGGGACATTCAGTACTTC
CDR3 protein: CASSHGQGGDIQYF

V gene: TRBV27
D gene: TRBD1
J gene: TRBJ1-6
clone size: .
CDR3 DNA: TGTGCCAGTCAGGGGGTTGGATCACCCCTCCACTTT
CDR3 protein: CASQGVGSPLHF

V gene: TRBV4-2
D gene: TRBD1
J gene: TRBJ2-5
clone size: .
CDR3 DNA: TGTGCCAGCAGCCCCCTGGACAGGGAAGAGACCCAGTACTTC
CDR3 protein: CASSPLDREETQYF

V gene: TRBV6-6
D gene: .
J gene: TRBJ1-4
clone size: once
CDR3 DNA: TGTGCCAGCAGTTACACGCATCGGGGGGCTGGAGAAAAACTGTTTTTT
CDR3 protein: CASSYTHRGAGEKLFF

V gene: TRBV6-5
D gene: TRBD1
J gene: TRBJ2-1
clone size: .
CDR3 DNA: TGTGCCAGCAGTTACGACAGGGTAGATAATGAGCAGTTCTTC
CDR3 protein: CASSYDRVDNEQFF

V gene: TRBV2
D gene: .
J gene: TRBJ1-4
clone size: .
CDR3 DNA: TGTGCCAGCAGAGGACAGTCCGAAAAACTGTTTTTT
CDR3 protein: CASRGQSEKLFF

V gene: TRBV7-9
D gene: .
J gene: TRBJ1-6
clone size: .
CDR3 DNA: TGTGCCAGCAGCTTAGAACAGCCAAATTCACCCCTCCACTTT
CDR3 protein: CASSLEQPNSPLHF

V gene: TRBV7-8
D gene: .
J gene: TRBJ1-1
clone size: .
CDR3 DNA: TGTGCCAGCAGCTACGGAACCTCTGGAGGCACTGAAGCTTTCTTT
CDR3 protein: CASSYGTSGGTEAFF

V gene: TRBV7-2
D gene: TRBD1
J gene: TRBJ1-6
clone size: .
CDR3 DNA: TGTGCCAGCAGCTTTCGACAGGGCAATTCACCCCTCCACTTT
CDR3 protein: CASSFRQGNSPLHF